The clone carrying this TCR beta chain appeared many times. No DNA is shown, since the ends of the CDR3 on it are uncertain; the CDR3 is the one TCRdb lists. This specimen comes from a study of molecular identifiers for immune sequencing clone quantification. TCRdb reprocessed the PCR reads via MiXCR and lists one record per CDR3 protein. The sample lists approximately 500,000 distinct CDR3 sequences; about 21% were seen once. The germline gives CDR1 MNHEY, CDR2 SVGAGI. The CDR3 sequence runs 15 residues, both termini included. The source of this sequence is a human donor in good health. Some libraries in this study had Jurkat cell RNA spiked in. Material: naive CD8+ T cells from blood, with Jurkat cell RNA spiked in. As to subset: FACS-sorted CD8+CD4-CCR7+CD45RA+ naive T cells. The rearrangement joins TRBV6-5 to TRBJ1-1; the table calls TRBD1, which could not be checked here. The CDR3 here is CASSSSRGMNTEAFF.